Presented here are 14 T cell receptor beta chains from one specimen sequenced in a study of technical replicates of blood from a handful of donors. This table comes from immunoSEQ multiplex PCR, and its TCRdb copy is limited to in-frame clones, with some not included. Of about 82,000 clones listed, over 75% are singletons. The sequencing sample was made of T cells isolated from PBMCs. The receptor set was obtained from a human donor in good health.

This clone was detected once. The chain joins TRBV19 to TRBJ1-1, with TRBD1 identical over 7 bases. The germline V gene has CDR1 LNHDA and CDR2 SQIVND (reference sequence). This CDR3 spans 16 amino acids. The V segment lost 7 bases and the J segment 0 bases; nucleotides outside the gene matches: 11. CDR3 region: CASNHPLTGMNTEAFF. The CDR3 DNA reads TGTGCCAGTAATCATCCCTTGACAGGGATGAACACTGAAGCTTTCTTT. The full variable domain, completed using reference TRBV19 and TRBJ1-1, is DGGITQSPKYLFRKEGQNVTLSCEQNLNHDAMYWYRQDPGQGLRLIYYSQIVNDFQKGDIAEGYSVSREKKESFPLTVTSAQKNPTAFYLCASNHPLTGMNTEAFFGQGTRLTVV.

This clone appeared a single time. The chain has TRBV30 and TRBJ1-2; D might be TRBD1 (5 bases). The CDR3 contains 12 residues. Germline CDR1 reads GTSNPN; CDR2 reads SVGIG (reference sequence). V was trimmed by 1 base and J by 3 bases, leaving 6 bases between them. The CDR3 DNA sequence: TGTGCCTGGAGTGCAGGGCACTATGGCTACACCTTC. Its translation: CAWSAGHYGYTF.

The chain links TRBV4-3 to TRBJ2-7; 7 nucleotides align to TRBD2. Germline V gives CDR1 LGHNA, CDR2 YSLEER. CDR3 length: 16 amino acids. V trimming: 1 base; J trimming: 5 bases; junction bases outside the gene matches: 11. This chain's CDR3 is CASSQVLTGGMDEQYF. DNA for the CDR3: TGCGCCAGCAGCCAAGTGCTTACGGGAGGCATGGACGAGCAGTACTTC.

The rearrangement joins TRBV19 to TRBJ1-2, with D possibly TRBD1 on 5 matching bases. The CDR3 has 14 residues. V was trimmed by 7 bases and J by 6 bases, leaving 18 bases between them. Germline loops: CDR1 LNHDA, CDR2 SQIVND (reference sequence). The CDR3 region is CASTTDWGDHGYTF. The CDR3 bases are TGTGCCAGTACAACTGACTGGGGCGATCATGGCTACACCTTC.

This clone has only one observation. This chain joins TRBV12-5 and TRBJ2-1, with 11 bases matching TRBD2. This CDR3 spans 16 amino acids. Germline V gene data show CDR1 as LGHNT and CDR2 as FRNRAP. The V gene end was trimmed by 5 bases and the J gene end by 2 bases; junction bases not matched to a gene: 5. The CDR3 region is CASGRNSGRAYNEQFF. The CDR3 coding sequence is TGTGCTAGTGGTCGAAATAGCGGGAGGGCCTACAATGAGCAGTTCTTC.

The chain employs TRBV5-1 and TRBJ2-3, with 11 bases identical to TRBD2. Germline lookup yields CDR1 SGHRS and CDR2 YFSETQ. J gave up 8 bases and V 5 bases, and 16 bases lay outside the gene matches. This CDR3 comprises 17 residues. The CDR3 coding sequence is TGCGCCAGCAGGGTTACTTCGCTAGCGGGAGGAAGGGGTACGCAGTATTTT. It is translated as CASRVTSLAGGRGTQYF.

V is TRBV2 and J is TRBJ2-7; D is undetermined. This CDR3 comprises 14 residues. V shed 8 bases and J shed 3 bases, with 17 bases lying between them. The germline gives CDR1 SNHLY, CDR2 FYNNEI. CDR3 residues: CASLPNGIHYEQYF. The CDR3 nucleotides read TGTGCCAGCCTCCCTAACGGTATTCACTACGAGCAGTACTTC.

The chain employs TRBV5-1 and TRBJ2-7; weak D call: TRBD2 (6 bases). The CDR3 is 16 amino acids. V lost 0 bases, J lost 2 bases, and 15 bases lay in between. The germline gives CDR1 SGHRS, CDR2 YFSETQ. The CDR3 spells CASSLAGAGDAYEQYF. The CDR3 nucleotides read TGCGCCAGCAGCTTGGCCGGAGCGGGCGACGCCTACGAGCAGTACTTC. The variable domain in full, with the rest retrieved from reference TRBV5-1 and TRBJ2-7, is KAGVTQTPRYLIKTRGQQVTLSCSPISGHRSVSWYQQTPGQGLQFLFEYFSETQRNKGNFPGRFSGRQFSNSRSEMNVSTLELGDSALYLCASSLAGAGDAYEQYFGPGTRLTVT.

The chain carries TRBV30 and TRBJ2-1; D gene uncertain. V shed 0 bases and J shed 9 bases, with 3 bases lying between them. The CDR3 loop spans 10 amino acids. Germline-derived CDR1 and CDR2 are GTSNPN and SVGIG (reference sequence). CDR3 DNA: TGTGCCTGGAGTGTCGGTGAGCAGTTCTTC. It is translated as CAWSVGEQFF.

J is TRBJ1-2 and V is TRBV9; 8 positions match TRBD1. After removal of 0 bases from V and 8 bases from J, the junction contained 15 bases not matched to a gene. This CDR3 is 17 amino acids long. CDR1 SGDLS and CDR2 YYNGEE come from the germline V gene. The CDR3 region has the DNA TGTGCCAGCAGCGTAGGCCAACGTCGAACGGACAGGGAGGGCTACACCTTC. It is translated as CASSVGQRRTDREGYTF.

This clone was seen only once. The chain is built from TRBV6-5 and TRBJ1-4; 11 bases are a match to TRBD1. The germline V gene encodes CDR1 MNHEY and CDR2 SVGAGI. V was pared by 5 bases and J by 8 bases, with 1 base of the junction left unmatched. CDR3 length equals 13 residues. This CDR3 is CASSRTGGEKLFF. The CDR3 DNA reads TGTGCCAGCAGTCGGACAGGGGGCGAAAAACTGTTTTTT.

V usage is TRBV6-5 and J usage is TRBJ2-2; TRBD1 matches 7 bases. The length of the CDR3 is 16 residues. Germline CDR1 is MNHEY and CDR2 is SVGAGI. Losses at the gene ends were 1 base for V and 7 bases for J; bases not matched to a gene: 9. This CDR3 reads CASSYLTGARGGELFF. In DNA, the CDR3 is TGTGCCAGCAGTTACTTAACAGGGGCTCGAGGCGGGGAGCTGTTTTTT.

The V call is TRBV14, the J call TRBJ2-5; TRBD1 matches 12 bases. This CDR3 is 16 amino acids long. V dropped 6 bases and J dropped 6; count of bases not matched to a gene: 11. Germline CDR1 is SGHDN and CDR2 is FVKESK. This CDR3 reads CASSASGTGGAKTQYF. The CDR3, as DNA: TGTGCCAGCAGTGCTTCCGGGACAGGGGGCGCAAAGACCCAGTACTTC.

The chain uses TRBV7-9 and TRBJ2-3; 10 positions agree with TRBD2. The V segment lost 4 bases and the J segment 3 bases; nucleotides outside the gene matches: 13. This CDR3 spans 18 amino acids. Germline CDR1 reads SEHNR; CDR2 reads FQNEAQ (reference sequence). The CDR3 DNA reads as TGTGCCAGCAGCTCGCGCCTCTTGGGGACTAGCGATACAGATACGCAGTATTTT. Protein sequence: CASSSRLLGTSDTDTQYF. Full variable domain (outside the CDR3, taken from reference TRBV7-9 and TRBJ2-3): DTGVSQNPRHKITKRGQNVTFRCDPISEHNRLYWYRQTLGQGPEFLTYFQNEAQLEKSRLLSDRFSAERPKGSFSTLEIQRTEQGDSAMYLCASSSRLLGTSDTDTQYFGPGTRLTVL.